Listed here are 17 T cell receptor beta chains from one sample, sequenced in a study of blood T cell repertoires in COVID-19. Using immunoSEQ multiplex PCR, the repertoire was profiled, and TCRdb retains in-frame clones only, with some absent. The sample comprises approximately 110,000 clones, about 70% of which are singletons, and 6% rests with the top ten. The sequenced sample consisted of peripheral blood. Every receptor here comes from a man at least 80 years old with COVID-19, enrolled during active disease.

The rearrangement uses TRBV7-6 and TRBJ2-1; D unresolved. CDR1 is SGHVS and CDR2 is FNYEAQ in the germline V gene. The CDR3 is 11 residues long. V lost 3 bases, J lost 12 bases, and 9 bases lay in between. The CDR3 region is CASSFSPRQFF. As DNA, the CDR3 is TGTGCCAGCAGCTTTAGCCCTCGGCAGTTCTTC.

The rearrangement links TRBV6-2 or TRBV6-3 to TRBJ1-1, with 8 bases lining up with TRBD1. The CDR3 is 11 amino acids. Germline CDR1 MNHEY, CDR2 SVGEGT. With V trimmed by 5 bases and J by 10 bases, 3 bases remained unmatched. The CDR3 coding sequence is TGTGCCAGCAGTCGCGGACAGGGAGCTTTCTTT. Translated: CASSRGQGAFF.

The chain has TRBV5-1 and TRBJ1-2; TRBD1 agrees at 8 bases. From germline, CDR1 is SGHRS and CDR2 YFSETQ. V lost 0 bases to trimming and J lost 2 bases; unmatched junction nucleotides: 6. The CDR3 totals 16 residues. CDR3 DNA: TGCGCCAGCAGCTTGGGCGACCAGGGGGCGAACTATGGCTACACCTTC. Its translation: CASSLGDQGANYGYTF.

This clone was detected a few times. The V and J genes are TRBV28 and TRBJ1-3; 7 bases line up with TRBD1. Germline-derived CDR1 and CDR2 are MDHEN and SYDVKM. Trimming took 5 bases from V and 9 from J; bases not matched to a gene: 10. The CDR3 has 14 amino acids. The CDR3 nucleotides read TGTGCCAGCAGTGGGACAGCTTATGGTGGCACCATATATTTT. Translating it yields CASSGTAYGGTIYF.

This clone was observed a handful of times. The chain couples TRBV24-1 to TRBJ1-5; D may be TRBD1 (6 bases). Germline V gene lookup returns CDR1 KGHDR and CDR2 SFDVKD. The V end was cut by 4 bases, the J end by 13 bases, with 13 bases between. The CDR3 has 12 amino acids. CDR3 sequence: CATSDDRRPQHF. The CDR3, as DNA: TGTGCCACCAGTGACGACAGGCGGCCGCAGCATTTT.

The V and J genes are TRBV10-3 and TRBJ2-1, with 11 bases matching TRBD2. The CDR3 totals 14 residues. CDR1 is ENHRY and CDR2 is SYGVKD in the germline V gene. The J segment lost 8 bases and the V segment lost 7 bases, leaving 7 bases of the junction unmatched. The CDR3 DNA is TGTGCCATCAAAGGGACTAGCGGAAGCTATGAGCAGTTCTTC. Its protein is CAIKGTSGSYEQFF.

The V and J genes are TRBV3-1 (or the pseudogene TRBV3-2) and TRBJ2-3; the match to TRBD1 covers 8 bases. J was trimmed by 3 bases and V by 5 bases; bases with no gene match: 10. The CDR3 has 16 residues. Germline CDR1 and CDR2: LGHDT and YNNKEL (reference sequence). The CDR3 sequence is CASSRTETGETDTQYF. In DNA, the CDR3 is TGTGCCAGCAGCAGGACGGAGACAGGGGAAACAGATACGCAGTATTTT.

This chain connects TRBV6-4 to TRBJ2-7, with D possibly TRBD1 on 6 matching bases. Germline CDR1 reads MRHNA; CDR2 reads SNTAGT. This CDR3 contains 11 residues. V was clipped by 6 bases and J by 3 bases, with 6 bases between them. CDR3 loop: CASRGHYEQYF. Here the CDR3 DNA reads TGTGCCAGCAGGGGACACTACGAGCAGTACTTC.

The CDR3 nucleotides are TGTGCCTGGAGTGTAAGAGCGGGAGGGCGGGAGACCCAGTACTTC. Residues: CAWSVRAGGRETQYF. V and J are TRBV30 and TRBJ2-5, with 10 positions matching TRBD2. CDR1 is GTSNPN, CDR2 SVGIG, per germline (reference sequence). The trim removed 0 bases at V and 5 bases at J, leaving 6 bases unmatched. This CDR3 region has 15 residues.

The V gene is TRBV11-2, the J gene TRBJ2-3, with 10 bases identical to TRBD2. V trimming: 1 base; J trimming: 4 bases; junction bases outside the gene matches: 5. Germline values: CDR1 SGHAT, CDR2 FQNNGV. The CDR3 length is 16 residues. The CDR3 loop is CASSLVRAGGSDTQYF. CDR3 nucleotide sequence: TGTGCCAGCAGCTTAGTTCGAGCGGGAGGGTCAGATACGCAGTATTTT.

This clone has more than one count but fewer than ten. The CDR3 sequence is CASSKGKRGPLAGSYNSPLHF. CDR3 DNA sequence: TGTGCCAGCAGCAAAGGGAAAAGGGGGCCCCTCGCCGGCTCCTATAATTCACCCCTCCACTTT. The chain employs TRBV21-1 and TRBJ1-6; the table's D call TRBD1 went unverified against the DNA. TRBV21-1 is noted as a pseudogene. This CDR3 is 21 amino acids long.

CDR3 amino acids: CASIPAGHGGAFF. In DNA form, the CDR3 reads TGTGCCAGCATCCCGGCAGGTCATGGGGGGGCTTTCTTT. The chain carries TRBV25-1 and TRBJ1-1; D may be TRBD1 (5 bases). Trimming shortened V by 7 bases and J by 11 bases, and 20 bases separated the two germline ends. CDR1 MGHDK and CDR2 SYGVNS come from the germline V gene. The CDR3 length is 13 residues.

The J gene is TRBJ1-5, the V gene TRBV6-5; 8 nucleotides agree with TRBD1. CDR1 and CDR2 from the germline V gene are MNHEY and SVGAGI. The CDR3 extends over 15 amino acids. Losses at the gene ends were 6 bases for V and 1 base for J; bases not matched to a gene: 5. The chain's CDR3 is CASRPGQGSNQPQHF. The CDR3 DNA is TGTGCCAGCAGGCCCGGACAGGGAAGCAATCAGCCCCAGCATTTT.

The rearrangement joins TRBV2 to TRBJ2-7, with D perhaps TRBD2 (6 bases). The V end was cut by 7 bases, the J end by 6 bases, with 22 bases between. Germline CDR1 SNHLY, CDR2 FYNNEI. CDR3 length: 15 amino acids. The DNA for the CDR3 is TGTGCCAGCACTCAACTAGCCACCTCTTGGGGCGAGCAGTACTTC. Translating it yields CASTQLATSWGEQYF.

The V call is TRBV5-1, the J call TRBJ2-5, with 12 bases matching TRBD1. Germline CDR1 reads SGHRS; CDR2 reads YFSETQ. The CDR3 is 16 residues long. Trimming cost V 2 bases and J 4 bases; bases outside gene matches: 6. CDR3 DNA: TGCGCCAGCAGCTTAGGGACAGGGGGCGCCGGAGAGACCCAGTACTTC. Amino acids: CASSLGTGGAGETQYF.

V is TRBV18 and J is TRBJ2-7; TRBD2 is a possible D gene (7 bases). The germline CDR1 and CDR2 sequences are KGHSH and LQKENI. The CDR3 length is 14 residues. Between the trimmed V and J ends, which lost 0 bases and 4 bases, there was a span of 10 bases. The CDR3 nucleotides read TGTGCCAGCTCACCACCGGAGGGGGGGTACGAGCAGTACTTC. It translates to CASSPPEGGYEQYF.

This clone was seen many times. The CDR3 sequence: CASSSPGGQPQHF. For the CDR3, the DNA is TGTGCCAGCAGCTCCCCTGGCGGGCAGCCCCAGCATTTT. The chain joins TRBV11-3 to TRBJ1-5; D is undetermined. CDR1 SGHNT and CDR2 YENEEA come from the germline V gene. V lost 4 bases and J lost 7, with 11 bases in between. The CDR3 consists of 13 residues.